Here is one T cell receptor (beta chain) with its context. The entry originates in a study of T cells after yellow fever vaccination. The CDR3 covers 12 residues. Germline-derived CDR1 and CDR2 are SQVTM and ANQGSEA. V was pared by 7 bases and J by 3 bases, with 3 bases of the junction left unmatched. Each CDR3 protein gets one entry after TCRdb re-called the 5' RACE reads with MiXCR. The sample lists some 400,000 distinct CDR3 sequences; 6.2% were seen once. This receptor was identified in a man between 25 and 39 years old who received the YFV17D yellow fever vaccine. The J gene is TRBJ1-5, the V gene TRBV29-1, with TRBD1 identical over 7 bases. This sample comprised PBMCs, obtained 5 days after the yellow fever booster vaccination. This CDR3 reads CSATGVNQPQHF. CDR3 sequence (DNA): TGCAGCGCAACAGGGGTCAATCAGCCCCAGCATTTT.